This record looks at one T cell receptor (beta chain) sequence and its context. Its cognate antigen is unknown. Time point meaning: week 35, safety follow-up. A 20-mer mutant IDH1 peptide at 300 ug was injected subcutaneously with topical imiquimod. Each of the donors came in with new WHO grade 3 or 4 astrocytomas that were IDH1-mutant and ATRX-lost. Repertoires were generated with immunoSEQ multiplex PCR, while TCRdb's copy carries only in-frame clones and drops some. The data hold some 57,000 clones, with approximately 80% observed a single time. The source of the sample is a study of a mutant IDH1 vaccine in newly diagnosed glioma. The receptor was isolated from a young woman with glioma. Sample: PBMCs, taken from a glioma patient whose treatment included an IDH1 peptide vaccine.

The CDR3: CASSYRVGGNTIYF. The CDR3 region has the DNA TGTGCCAGCAGTTACAGGGTGGGAGGAAACACCATATATTTT. V gene TRBV6-5 combines with J gene TRBJ1-3; D gene ambiguous. V was pared by 2 bases and J by 4 bases, with 9 bases between. Germline V lookup: CDR1 MNHEY, CDR2 SVGAGI. The CDR3 is 14 amino acids.